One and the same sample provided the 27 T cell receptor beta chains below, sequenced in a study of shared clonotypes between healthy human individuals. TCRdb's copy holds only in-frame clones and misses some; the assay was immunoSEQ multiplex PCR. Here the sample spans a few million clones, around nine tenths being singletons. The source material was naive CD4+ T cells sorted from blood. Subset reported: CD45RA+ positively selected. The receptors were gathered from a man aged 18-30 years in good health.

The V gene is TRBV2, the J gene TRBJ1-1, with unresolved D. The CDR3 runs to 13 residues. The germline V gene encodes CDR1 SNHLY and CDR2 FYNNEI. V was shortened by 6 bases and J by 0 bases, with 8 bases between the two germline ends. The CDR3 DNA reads TGTGCCAGCAGAGTCCTGATGAACACTGAAGCTTTCTTT. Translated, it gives CASRVLMNTEAFF.

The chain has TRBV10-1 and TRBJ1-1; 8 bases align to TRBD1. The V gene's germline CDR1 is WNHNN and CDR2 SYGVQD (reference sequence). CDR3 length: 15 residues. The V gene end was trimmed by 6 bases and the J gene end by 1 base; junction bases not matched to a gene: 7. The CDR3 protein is CASSPQGDGNTEAFF. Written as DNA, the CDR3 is TGCGCCAGCAGCCCACAGGGGGACGGGAACACTGAAGCTTTCTTT.

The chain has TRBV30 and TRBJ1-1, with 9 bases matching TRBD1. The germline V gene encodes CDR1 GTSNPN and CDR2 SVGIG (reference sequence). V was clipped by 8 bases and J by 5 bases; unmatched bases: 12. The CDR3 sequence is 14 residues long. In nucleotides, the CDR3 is TGTGCCAGAGGGAGGGGACAGGGAAAAACTGAAGCTTTCTTT. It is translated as CARGRGQGKTEAFF.

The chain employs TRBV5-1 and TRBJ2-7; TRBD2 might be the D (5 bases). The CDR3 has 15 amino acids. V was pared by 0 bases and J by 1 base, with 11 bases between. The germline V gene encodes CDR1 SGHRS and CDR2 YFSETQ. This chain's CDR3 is CASSLAGSGSYEQYF. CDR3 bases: TGCGCCAGCAGCTTGGCCGGGTCGGGGTCCTACGAGCAGTACTTC.

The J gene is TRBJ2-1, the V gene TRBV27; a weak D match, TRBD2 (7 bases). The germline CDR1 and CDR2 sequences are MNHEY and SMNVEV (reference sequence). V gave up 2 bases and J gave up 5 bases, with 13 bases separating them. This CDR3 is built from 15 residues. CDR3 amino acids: CASSLRGRGNNEQFF. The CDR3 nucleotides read TGTGCCAGCAGTTTACGTGGGAGGGGGAACAATGAGCAGTTCTTC.

The CDR3 DNA reads TGTGCCAGCAGCTTAAGACAAGAGACCCAGTACTTC. Residues: CASSLRQETQYF. J is TRBJ2-5 and V is TRBV7-3; D gene uncertain. Germline CDR1 SGHTA, CDR2 FQGTGA. CDR3 length equals 12 residues. With 1 base removed from V and 2 bases from J, the gap between germline ends came to 2 bases.

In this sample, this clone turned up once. This CDR3 is CASSLYSGSFTGELFF. The CDR3 DNA reads as TGTGCCAGCAGCTTATATAGCGGGTCGTTCACCGGGGAGCTGTTTTTT. The rearrangement links TRBV7-2 to TRBJ2-2, with 7 bases aligning to TRBD2. V lost 2 bases, J lost 4 bases, and 7 bases stayed unmatched. From germline, CDR1 is SGHTA and CDR2 FQGNSA. There are 16 residues in the CDR3.

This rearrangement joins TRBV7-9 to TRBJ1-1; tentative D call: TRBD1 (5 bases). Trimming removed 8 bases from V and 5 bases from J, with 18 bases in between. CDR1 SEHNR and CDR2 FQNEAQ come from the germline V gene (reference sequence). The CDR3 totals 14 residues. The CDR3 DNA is TGTGCCAGCTCTCTAGGAGGGGAGTATACTGAAGCTTTCTTT. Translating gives CASSLGGEYTEAFF.

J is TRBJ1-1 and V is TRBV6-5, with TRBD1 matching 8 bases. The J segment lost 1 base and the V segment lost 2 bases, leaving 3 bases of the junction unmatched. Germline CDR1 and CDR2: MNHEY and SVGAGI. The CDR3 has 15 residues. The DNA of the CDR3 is TGTGCCAGCAGTTACGGACAGGGCACGAACACTGAAGCTTTCTTT. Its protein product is CASSYGQGTNTEAFF.

CDR3 nucleotide sequence: TGTGCCAGCAGCCCCTGGAGGGGGGTTCAGGTTACAGATACGCAGTATTTT. Translation gives CASSPWRGVQVTDTQYF. V and J are TRBV13 and TRBJ2-3; TRBD1 or TRBD2 may be the D gene (6 bases each). The V gene's germline CDR1 is PRHDT and CDR2 FYEKMQ (reference sequence). The CDR3 runs to 17 residues. The V end lost 5 bases, the J end lost 3 bases, and 21 bases lay between the germline ends. Variable domain in full (rest from reference TRBV13 and TRBJ2-3): AAGVIQSPRHLIKEKRETATLKCYPIPRHDTVYWYQQGPGQDPQFLISFYEKMQSDKGSIPDRFSAQQFSDYHSELNMSSLELGDSALYFCASSPWRGVQVTDTQYFGPGTRLTVL.

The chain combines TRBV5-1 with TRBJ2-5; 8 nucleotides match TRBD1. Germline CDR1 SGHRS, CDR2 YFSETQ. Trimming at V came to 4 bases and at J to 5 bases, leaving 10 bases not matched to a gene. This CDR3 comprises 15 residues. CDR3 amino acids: CASSPQSGGGETQYF. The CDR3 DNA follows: TGCGCCAGCAGCCCCCAATCAGGGGGCGGGGAGACCCAGTACTTC.

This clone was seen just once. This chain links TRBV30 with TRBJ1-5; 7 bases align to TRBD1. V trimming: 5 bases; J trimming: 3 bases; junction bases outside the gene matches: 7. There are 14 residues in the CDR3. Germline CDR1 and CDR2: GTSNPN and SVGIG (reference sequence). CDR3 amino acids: CAWEEGGSNQPQHF. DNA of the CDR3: TGTGCCTGGGAAGAAGGGGGCTCCAATCAGCCCCAGCATTTT. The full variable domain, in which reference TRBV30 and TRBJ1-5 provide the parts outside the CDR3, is SQTIHQWPATLVQPVGSPLSLECTVEGTSNPNLYWYRQAAGRGLQLLFYSVGIGQISSEVPQNLSASRPQDRQFILSSKKLLLSDSGFYLCAWEEGGSNQPQHFGDGTRLSIL.

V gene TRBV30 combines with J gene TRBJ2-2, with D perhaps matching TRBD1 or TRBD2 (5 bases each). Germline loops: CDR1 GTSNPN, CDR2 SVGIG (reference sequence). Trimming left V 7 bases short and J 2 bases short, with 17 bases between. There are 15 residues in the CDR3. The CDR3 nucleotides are TGTGCCTACCAAACCGGGACCACTAACACCGGGGAGCTGTTTTTT. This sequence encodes CAYQTGTTNTGELFF.

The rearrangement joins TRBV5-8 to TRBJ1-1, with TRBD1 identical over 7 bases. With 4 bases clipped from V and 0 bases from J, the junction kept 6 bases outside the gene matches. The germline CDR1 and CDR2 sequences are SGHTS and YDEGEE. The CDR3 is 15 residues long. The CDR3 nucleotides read TGTGCCAGCAGCGGAAGGGGACAGATGAACACTGAAGCTTTCTTT. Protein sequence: CASSGRGQMNTEAFF.

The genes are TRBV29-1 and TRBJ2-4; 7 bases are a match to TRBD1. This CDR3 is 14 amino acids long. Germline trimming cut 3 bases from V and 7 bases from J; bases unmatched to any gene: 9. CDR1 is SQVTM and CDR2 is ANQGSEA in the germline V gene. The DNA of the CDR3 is TGCAGCGTTGAGGGGCTAGGACAGGCTAACATTCAGTACTTC. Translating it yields CSVEGLGQANIQYF.

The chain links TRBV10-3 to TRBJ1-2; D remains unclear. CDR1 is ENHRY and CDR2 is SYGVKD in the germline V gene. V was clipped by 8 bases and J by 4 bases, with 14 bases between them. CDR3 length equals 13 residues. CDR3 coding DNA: TGTGCCATCGGAGACCCGTGGGGCTATGGCTACACCTTC. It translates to CAIGDPWGYGYTF.

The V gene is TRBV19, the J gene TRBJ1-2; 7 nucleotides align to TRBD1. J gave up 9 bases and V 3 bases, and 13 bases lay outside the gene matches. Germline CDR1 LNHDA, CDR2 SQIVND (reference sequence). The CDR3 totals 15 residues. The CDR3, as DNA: TGTGCCAGTAGTATCGGGACAGACATCATATGGAGCTACACCTTC. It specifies CASSIGTDIIWSYTF.

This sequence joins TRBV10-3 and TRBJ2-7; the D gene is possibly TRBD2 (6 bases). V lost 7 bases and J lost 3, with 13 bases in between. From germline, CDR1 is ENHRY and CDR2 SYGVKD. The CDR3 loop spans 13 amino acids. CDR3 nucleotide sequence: TGTGCCATCAATTCCGGGAGTAACTACGAGCAGTACTTC. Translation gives CAINSGSNYEQYF.

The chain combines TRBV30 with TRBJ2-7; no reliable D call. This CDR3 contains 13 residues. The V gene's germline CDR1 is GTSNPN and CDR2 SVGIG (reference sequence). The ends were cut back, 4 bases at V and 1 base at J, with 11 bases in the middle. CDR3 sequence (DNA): TGTGCCTGGACGGACGGGCTTTCCTACGAGCAGTACTTC. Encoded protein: CAWTDGLSYEQYF.

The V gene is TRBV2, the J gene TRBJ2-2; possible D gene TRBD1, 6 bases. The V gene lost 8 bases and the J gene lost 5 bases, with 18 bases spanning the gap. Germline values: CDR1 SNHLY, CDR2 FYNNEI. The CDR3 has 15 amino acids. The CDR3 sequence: CASVPRGSGTGELFF. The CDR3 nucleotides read TGTGCCAGCGTACCAAGGGGGTCGGGGACCGGGGAGCTGTTTTTT.

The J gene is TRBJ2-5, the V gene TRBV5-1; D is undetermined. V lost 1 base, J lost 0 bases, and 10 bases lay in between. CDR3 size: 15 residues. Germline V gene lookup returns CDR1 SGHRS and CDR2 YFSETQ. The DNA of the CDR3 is TGCGCCAGCAGCTTGACCGGCGCGAACCAAGAGACCCAGTACTTC. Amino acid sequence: CASSLTGANQETQYF.

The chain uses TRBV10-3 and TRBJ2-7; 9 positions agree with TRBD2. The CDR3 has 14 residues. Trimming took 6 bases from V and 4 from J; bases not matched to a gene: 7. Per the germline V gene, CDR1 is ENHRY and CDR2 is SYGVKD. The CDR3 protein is CAISGRLADYEQYF. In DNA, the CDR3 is TGTGCCATCAGCGGCCGACTAGCGGATTACGAGCAGTACTTC.

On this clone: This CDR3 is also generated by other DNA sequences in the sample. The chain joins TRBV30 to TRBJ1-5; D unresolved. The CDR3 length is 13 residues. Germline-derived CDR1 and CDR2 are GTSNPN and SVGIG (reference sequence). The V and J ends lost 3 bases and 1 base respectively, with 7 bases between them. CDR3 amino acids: CAWSGKSNQPQHF. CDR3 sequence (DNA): TGTGCCTGGAGCGGAAAGAGCAATCAGCCCCAGCATTTT.

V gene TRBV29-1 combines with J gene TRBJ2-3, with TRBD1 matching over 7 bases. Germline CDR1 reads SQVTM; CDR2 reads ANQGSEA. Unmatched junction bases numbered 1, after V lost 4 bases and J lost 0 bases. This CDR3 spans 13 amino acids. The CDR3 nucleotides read TGCAGCGTTGCACAGGGGAGCACAGATACGCAGTATTTT. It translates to CSVAQGSTDTQYF.

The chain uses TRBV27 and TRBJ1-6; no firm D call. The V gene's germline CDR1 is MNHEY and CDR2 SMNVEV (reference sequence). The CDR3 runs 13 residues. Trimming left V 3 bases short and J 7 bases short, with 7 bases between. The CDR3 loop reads CASSFLGNSPLHF. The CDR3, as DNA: TGTGCCAGCAGTTTTCTAGGGAATTCACCCCTCCACTTT.

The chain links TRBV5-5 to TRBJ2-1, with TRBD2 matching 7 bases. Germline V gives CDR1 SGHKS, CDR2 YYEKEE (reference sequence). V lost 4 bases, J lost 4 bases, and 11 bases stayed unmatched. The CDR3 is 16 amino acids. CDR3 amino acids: CASSHGLVGIYNEQFF. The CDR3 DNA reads TGTGCCAGCAGCCACGGACTAGTCGGGATTTACAATGAGCAGTTCTTC.

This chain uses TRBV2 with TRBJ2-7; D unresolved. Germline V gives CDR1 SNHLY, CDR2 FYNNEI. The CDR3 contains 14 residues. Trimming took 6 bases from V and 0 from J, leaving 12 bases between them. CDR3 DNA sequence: TGTGCCAGCAGCCGGATCCTGAGCTCCTACGAGCAGTACTTC. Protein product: CASSRILSSYEQYF.